This TCR beta chain originates from a study of T cells in Graves' hyperthyroidism and ophthalmopathy. Fresh peripheral blood, roughly 10 ml, was the source of the PBMCs. This clonotype was detected many times. Antigen: not known. From RNA transcripts, TCR beta CDR3 regions were amplified. The TCR CDR3 was amplified in a first-round RT-PCR using the HTBI primer set. TCRdb redid the calling of the multiplex PCR reads with MiXCR, one entry per CDR3 protein. Of fewer than 450,000 distinct CDR3 sequences in the sample, approximately 18% are singletons; the top ten hold 30% to 35%. J was trimmed by 0 bases and V by 6 bases; bases with no gene match: 10. The CDR3 contains 18 residues. Broader study findings: The model's output predicted ophthalmopathy at a median of 6.5 months prior to onset. Among clonotypes expanded in thyroid above 0.001, most were also found in blood.

This TCR was sampled from a woman in her 30s with Graves' hyperthyroidism that later progressed to Graves' ophthalmopathy. J is TRBJ1-3 and V is TRBV12-3 or TRBV12-4; 11 nucleotides agree with TRBD1. The sequencing sample was made of blood. CDR3 bases: TGTGCCAGCAGGCTAGGGACAGGGGGTTTCCCCTCTGGAAACACCATATATTTT. It is translated as CASRLGTGGFPSGNTIYF.